Shown below are 17 T cell receptor beta chains from a single sample sequenced in a study of T-cell reconstitution after alpha-beta-depleted transplantation in children. Unique molecular identifiers were incorporated into the prepared TCRbeta library. In TCRdb, the PCR reads were re-called with MiXCR into one record per CDR3 protein. The data hold roughly 790,000 distinct CDR3 sequences, with roughly 15% observed a single time. Here the sequenced sample was PBMCs, mostly from graft donor cells, taken 360 days after TCRalphabeta/CD19-depleted stem cell transplant. Receptors were obtained from a male patient aged 5 to 17 who had a stem cell transplant for acute lymphoblastic leukemia, so the T cells may come from the graft donor.

There are a few counts of this clonotype. The gene calls are TRBV28 and TRBJ2-1, with 7 bases identical to TRBD2. Germline V gene sequence: CDR1 MDHEN, CDR2 SYDVKM. CDR3 length equals 16 residues. V trimming: 4 bases; J trimming: 1 base; junction bases outside the gene matches: 7. The CDR3 spells CASSSPTGGSYNEQFF. Here the CDR3 DNA reads TGTGCCAGCAGTTCACCTACGGGGGGTTCCTACAATGAGCAGTTCTTC. Complete variable domain (other parts from reference TRBV28 and TRBJ2-1): DVKVTQSSRYLVKRTGEKVFLECVQDMDHENMFWYRQDPGLGLRLIYFSYDVKMKEKGDIPEGYSVSREKKERFSLILESASTNQTSMYLCASSSPTGGSYNEQFFGPGTRLTVL.

The rearrangement uses TRBV7-9 and TRBJ1-2; 8 nucleotides match TRBD1. This CDR3 spans 14 amino acids. The germline gives CDR1 SEHNR, CDR2 FQNEAQ (reference sequence). V dropped 4 bases and J dropped 4; count of bases not matched to a gene: 5. CDR3: CASSSRQGTYGYTF. CDR3 nucleotides: TGTGCCAGCAGCTCTAGACAGGGGACCTATGGCTACACCTTC.

There are a few counts of this clonotype. The CDR3 loop reads CASSLGFIAGGSYNEQFF. The CDR3 DNA reads as TGTGCCAGCAGCTTGGGCTTCATAGCGGGAGGCTCCTACAATGAGCAGTTCTTC. The rearrangement links TRBV5-5 to TRBJ2-1; 10 bases map to TRBD2. Germline V lookup: CDR1 SGHKS, CDR2 YYEKEE (reference sequence). V was clipped by 0 bases and J by 0 bases; unmatched bases: 6. The CDR3 has 18 residues.

The chain recombines TRBV4-1 with TRBJ2-7; TRBD2 matches at 12 bases. V gave up 3 bases and J gave up 3 bases; unmatched junction bases: 6. The CDR3 has 16 amino acids. Germline V gene data show CDR1 as MGHRA and CDR2 as YSYEKL. The CDR3 DNA is TGCGCCAGCAGCCAGTCCGGGACTAGCGGGTACTACGAGCAGTACTTC. Its protein is CASSQSGTSGYYEQYF.

The chain combines TRBV5-1 with TRBJ2-6, with D unclear. The germline V gene encodes CDR1 SGHRS and CDR2 YFSETQ. This CDR3 comprises 13 residues. V dropped 5 bases and J dropped 8 bases, with 11 bases sitting between them. CDR3 sequence reads: CASRRVEPNVLTF. CDR3 sequence (DNA): TGCGCCAGCAGACGGGTAGAGCCCAACGTCCTGACTTTC.

This clonotype has only a few counts. The V gene is TRBV12-3 or TRBV12-4, the J gene TRBJ1-5; the D gene is possibly TRBD1 (5 bases). The V end lost 8 bases, the J end lost 0 bases, and 23 bases lay between the germline ends. The CDR3 has 18 amino acids. CDR3 in amino acids: CASGVGPTDIYSNQPQHF. As DNA, the CDR3 is TGTGCCAGCGGGGTTGGCCCAACGGACATCTATAGCAATCAGCCCCAGCATTTT.

The chain links TRBV20-1 to TRBJ1-5, with 7 bases that match TRBD1. Germline trimming cut 6 bases from V and 3 bases from J; bases unmatched to any gene: 5. This CDR3 comprises 13 residues. Germline V gene sequence: CDR1 DFQATT, CDR2 SNEGSKA (reference sequence). CDR3 in amino acids: CSAMGQYNQPQHF. Written as DNA, the CDR3 is TGCAGTGCCATGGGACAGTACAATCAGCCCCAGCATTTT.

This clonotype was picked up many times. This chain joins TRBV5-1 and TRBJ1-3, with no clear D. The V gene's germline CDR1 is SGHRS and CDR2 YFSETQ. This CDR3 region has 15 residues. Trimming cost V 0 bases and J 0 bases, with 7 bases left between them. DNA of the CDR3: TGCGCCAGCAGCTTGGAAACAGCCTCTGGAAACACCATATATTTT. Translating it yields CASSLETASGNTIYF.

CDR3 sequence (DNA): TGTGCCAGCAGCACGCGGACAGGGTCCTACGAGCAGTACTTC. Translation gives CASSTRTGSYEQYF. The V and J genes are TRBV5-4 and TRBJ2-7; the match to TRBD1 covers 8 bases. CDR3 length equals 14 residues. Per germline, CDR1 SGHNT and CDR2 YYREEE (reference sequence). J gave up 1 base and V 4 bases, and 4 bases lay outside the gene matches.

The chain is built from TRBV20-1 and TRBJ2-1, with D possibly matching TRBD2 (6 bases). The CDR3 covers 14 residues. Looked up from germline, CDR1 is DFQATT and CDR2 is SNEGSKA (reference sequence). The germline V and J ends were trimmed by 6 bases and 7 bases, with 19 bases remaining between them. The CDR3 here is CSAPLAPLFNEQFF. CDR3 bases: TGCAGTGCCCCTCTAGCGCCCCTTTTTAATGAGCAGTTCTTC.

This chain uses TRBV12-3 or TRBV12-4 with TRBJ2-5; D possibly corresponds to TRBD2 (7 bases). V lost 6 bases and J lost 0, with 17 bases in between. The CDR3 is 16 amino acids. The CDR3 DNA sequence: TGTGCCAGCAGGCCCGGGGGGCGTGCGGACCAAGAGACCCAGTACTTC. This codes for CASRPGGRADQETQYF.

V and J are TRBV29-1 and TRBJ1-1; D not certain. The CDR3 contains 13 residues. Germline V gene lookup returns CDR1 SQVTM and CDR2 ANQGSEA. V was cut by 6 bases and J by 0 bases, with 11 bases left in between. CDR3 bases: TGCAGCGTCGAACCCGGCTTGAACACTGAAGCTTTCTTT. Protein sequence: CSVEPGLNTEAFF.

A word on this clonotype: A much larger clone lies a single base off, so this may be a read error. The chain carries TRBV5-5 and TRBJ2-2, with D hard to call. Germline lookup yields CDR1 SGHKS and CDR2 YYEKEE (reference sequence). V dropped 4 bases and J dropped 0 bases, with 7 bases sitting between them. The CDR3 covers 14 residues. Written as DNA, the CDR3 is TGTGCCAGCAGCAAAGACCCGAACACCGGGGAGCTGTTTTTT. It is translated as CASSKDPNTGELFF.

The chain uses TRBV18 and TRBJ2-7; D is unresolved. CDR3 size: 13 residues. Trimming removed 4 bases from V and 11 bases from J, with 18 bases in between. Looked up from germline, CDR1 is KGHSH and CDR2 is LQKENI. The CDR3 bases are TGTGCCAGCTCACGGAGTCGCGACATGAACGAGTACTTC. Translating it yields CASSRSRDMNEYF.

The chain links TRBV18 to TRBJ2-7; 8 bases agree with TRBD1. Germline assignment: CDR1 KGHSH and CDR2 LQKENI. The CDR3 totals 14 residues. J was trimmed by 3 bases and V by 1 base; bases with no gene match: 2. The CDR3 DNA sequence: TGTGCCAGCTCACCACTAGGGACAGGCTACGAGCAGTACTTC. It is translated as CASSPLGTGYEQYF.

This clonotype was recorded a few times. The chain joins TRBV12-3 or TRBV12-4 to TRBJ2-7, with D tentatively TRBD1 (6 bases). Trimming took off 5 bases at V and 4 bases at J, with 18 bases between the two ends. The CDR3 spans 15 residues. The CDR3 protein is CASSAWDTVPYEQYF. CDR3 DNA: TGTGCCAGCAGTGCCTGGGACACGGTACCGTACGAGCAGTACTTC.

Concerning this clonotype: A much larger clone lies a single base off, so this may be a read error. The chain carries TRBV5-1 and TRBJ1-1; D not certain. The CDR3 loop spans 13 amino acids. The germline V gene has CDR1 SGHRS and CDR2 YFSETQ. DNA for the CDR3: TGCACCAGCAGCTTGGCAGGACCCTCTGAAGCTTTCTTT. Encoded protein: CTSSLAGPSEAFF. The full variable domain, its missing parts supplied by reference TRBV5-1 and TRBJ1-1, is KAGVTQTPRYLIKTRGQQVTLSCSPISGHRSVSWYQQTPGQGLQFLFEYFSETQRNKGNFPGRFSGRQFSNSRSEMNVSTLELGDSALYLCTSSLAGPSEAFFGQGTRLTVV.